This T cell receptor (beta chain) was identified during a study of blood T cell repertoires in COVID-19. CDR3 length: 17 amino acids. The germline V gene has CDR1 SGHRS and CDR2 YFSETQ. With V trimmed by 2 bases and J by 0 bases, 7 bases remained unmatched. The protocol was immunoSEQ multiplex PCR, while the TCRdb copy is restricted to in-frame clones and leaves out a portion. The profile shows more than 100,000 clones, roughly 89% of them singletons. The chain uses TRBV5-1 and TRBJ2-1, with 8 bases matching TRBD1. The clonotype comes from an older woman with COVID-19, enrolled during active disease. The sample was peripheral blood. The CDR3 bases are TGCGCCAGCAGCTTTTCCCAGGGGGCCCCCTCCTACAATGAGCAGTTCTTC. Translation gives CASSFSQGAPSYNEQFF.